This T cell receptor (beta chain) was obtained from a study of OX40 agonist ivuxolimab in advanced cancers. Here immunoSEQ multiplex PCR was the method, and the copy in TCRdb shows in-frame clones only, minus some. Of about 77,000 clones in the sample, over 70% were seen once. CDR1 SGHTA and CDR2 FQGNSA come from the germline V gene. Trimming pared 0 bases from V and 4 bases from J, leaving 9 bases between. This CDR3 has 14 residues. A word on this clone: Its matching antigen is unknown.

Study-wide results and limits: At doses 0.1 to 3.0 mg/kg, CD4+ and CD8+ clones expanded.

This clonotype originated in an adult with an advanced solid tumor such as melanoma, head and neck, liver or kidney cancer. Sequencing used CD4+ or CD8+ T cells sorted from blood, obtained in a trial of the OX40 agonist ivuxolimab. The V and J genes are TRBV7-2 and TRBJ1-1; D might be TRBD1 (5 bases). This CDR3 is CASSLAMRGTEAFF. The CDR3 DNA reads TGTGCCAGCAGCTTAGCGATGAGGGGCACTGAAGCTTTCTTT.